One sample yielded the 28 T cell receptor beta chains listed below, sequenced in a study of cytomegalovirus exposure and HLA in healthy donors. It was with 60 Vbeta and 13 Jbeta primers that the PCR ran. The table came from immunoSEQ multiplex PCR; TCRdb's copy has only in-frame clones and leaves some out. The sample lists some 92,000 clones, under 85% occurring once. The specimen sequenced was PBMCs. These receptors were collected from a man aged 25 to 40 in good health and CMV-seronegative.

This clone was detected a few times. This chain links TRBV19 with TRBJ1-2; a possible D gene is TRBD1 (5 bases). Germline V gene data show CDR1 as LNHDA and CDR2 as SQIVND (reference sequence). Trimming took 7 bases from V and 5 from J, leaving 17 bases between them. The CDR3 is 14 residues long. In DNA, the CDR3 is TGTGCCAGTACCTTGGACAAGGACGATTATGGCTACACCTTC. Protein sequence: CASTLDKDDYGYTF.

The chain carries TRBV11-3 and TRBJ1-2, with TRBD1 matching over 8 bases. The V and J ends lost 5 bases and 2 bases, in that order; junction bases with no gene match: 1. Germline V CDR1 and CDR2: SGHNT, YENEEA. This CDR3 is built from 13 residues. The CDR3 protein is CASSRTGNYGYTF. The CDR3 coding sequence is TGTGCCAGCAGCCGGACAGGGAACTATGGCTACACCTTC. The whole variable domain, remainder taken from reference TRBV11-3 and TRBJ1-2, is EAGVVQSPRYKIIEKKQPVAFWCNPISGHNTLYWYLQNLGQGPELLIRYENEEAVDDSQLPKDRFSAERLKGVDSTLKIQPAELGDSAVYLCASSRTGNYGYTFGSGTRLTVV.

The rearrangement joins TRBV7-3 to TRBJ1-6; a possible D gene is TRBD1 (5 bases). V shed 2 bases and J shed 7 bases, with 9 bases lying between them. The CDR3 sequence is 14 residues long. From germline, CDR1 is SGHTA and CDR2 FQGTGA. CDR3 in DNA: TGTGCCAGCAGCTTACAGGGCAGCAATTCACCCCTCCACTTT. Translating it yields CASSLQGSNSPLHF.

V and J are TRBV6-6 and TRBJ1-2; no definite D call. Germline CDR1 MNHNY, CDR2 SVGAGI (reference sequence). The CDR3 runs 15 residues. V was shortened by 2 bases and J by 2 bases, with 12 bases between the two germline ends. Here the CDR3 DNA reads TGTGCCAGCAGTTACGAGGGCAGTCCGAACTATGGCTACACCTTC. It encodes CASSYEGSPNYGYTF.

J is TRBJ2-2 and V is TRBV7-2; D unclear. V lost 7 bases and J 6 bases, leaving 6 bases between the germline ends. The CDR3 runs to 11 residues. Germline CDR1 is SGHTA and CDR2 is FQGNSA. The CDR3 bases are TGTGCCAGCACCCTGTCCGGGGAGCTGTTTTTT. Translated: CASTLSGELFF.

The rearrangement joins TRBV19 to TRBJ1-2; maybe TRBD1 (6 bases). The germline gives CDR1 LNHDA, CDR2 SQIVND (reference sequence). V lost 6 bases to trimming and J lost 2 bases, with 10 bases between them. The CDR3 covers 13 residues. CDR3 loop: CASSRGQNYGYTF. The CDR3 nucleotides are TGTGCCAGTAGCCGCGGACAGAACTATGGCTACACCTTC.

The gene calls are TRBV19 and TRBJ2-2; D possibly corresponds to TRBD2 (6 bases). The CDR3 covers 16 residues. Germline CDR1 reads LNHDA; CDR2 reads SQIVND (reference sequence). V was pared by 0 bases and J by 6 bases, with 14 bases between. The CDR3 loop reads CASSIDLREWAGELFF. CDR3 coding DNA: TGTGCCAGTAGTATAGATCTCCGGGAGTGGGCCGGGGAGCTGTTTTTT.

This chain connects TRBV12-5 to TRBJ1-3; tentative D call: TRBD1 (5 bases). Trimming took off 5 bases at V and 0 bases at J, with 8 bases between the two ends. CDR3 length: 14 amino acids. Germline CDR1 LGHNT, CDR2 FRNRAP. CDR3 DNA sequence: TGTGCTAGTGGTCGACAGATCTCTGGAAACACCATATATTTT. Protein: CASGRQISGNTIYF.

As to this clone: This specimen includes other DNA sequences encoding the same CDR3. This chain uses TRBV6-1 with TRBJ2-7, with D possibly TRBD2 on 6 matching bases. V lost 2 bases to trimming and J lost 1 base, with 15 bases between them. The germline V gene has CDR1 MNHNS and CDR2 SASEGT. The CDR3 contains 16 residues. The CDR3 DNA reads TGTGCCAGCAGTGAATTATCCCGGGAGCTTTCCTACGAGCAGTACTTC. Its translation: CASSELSRELSYEQYF.

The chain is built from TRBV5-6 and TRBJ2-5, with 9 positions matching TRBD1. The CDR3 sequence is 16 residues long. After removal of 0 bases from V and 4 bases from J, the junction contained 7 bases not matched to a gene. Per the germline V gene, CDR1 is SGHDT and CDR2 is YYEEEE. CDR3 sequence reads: CASSLEQGAWGETQYF. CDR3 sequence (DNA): TGTGCCAGCAGCTTGGAACAGGGGGCTTGGGGAGAGACCCAGTACTTC. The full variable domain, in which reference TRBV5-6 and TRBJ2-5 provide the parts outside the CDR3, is DAGVTQSPTHLIKTRGQQVTLRCSPKSGHDTVSWYQQALGQGPQFIFQYYEEEERQRGNFPDRFSGHQFPNYSSELNVNALLLGDSALYLCASSLEQGAWGETQYFGPGTRLLVL.

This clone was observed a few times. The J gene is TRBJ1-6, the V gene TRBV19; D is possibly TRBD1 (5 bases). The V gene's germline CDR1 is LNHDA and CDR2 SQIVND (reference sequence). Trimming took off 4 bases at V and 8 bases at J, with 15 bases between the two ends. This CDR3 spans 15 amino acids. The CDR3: CASSTDVRGDSPLHF. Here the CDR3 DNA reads TGTGCCAGTAGTACGGACGTTCGGGGGGATTCACCCCTCCACTTT.

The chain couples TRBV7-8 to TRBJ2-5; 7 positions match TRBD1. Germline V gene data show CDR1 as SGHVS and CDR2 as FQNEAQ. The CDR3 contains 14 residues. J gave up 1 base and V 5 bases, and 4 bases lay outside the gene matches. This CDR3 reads CASSMGTVQETQYF. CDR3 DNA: TGTGCCAGCAGCATGGGGACAGTCCAAGAGACCCAGTACTTC.

The CDR3 DNA reads TGTGCCAGCAGCCCCGGGGATTCTGAAGCTTTCTTT. This translates into CASSPGDSEAFF. The rearrangement uses TRBV9 and TRBJ1-1, with D unclear. In germline, CDR1 is SGDLS, CDR2 YYNGEE. V lost 4 bases to trimming and J lost 6 bases, with 10 bases between them. CDR3 length: 12 amino acids.

The CDR3 here is CASSQFVAGNLIGGPVSYEQYF. The CDR3 nucleotides are TGTGCCAGCAGCCAATTTGTAGCCGGCAACCTAATCGGGGGGCCGGTATCCTACGAGCAGTACTTC. The chain has TRBV14 and TRBJ2-7; tentatively, D is TRBD2 (7 bases). The CDR3 runs 22 residues. Looked up from germline, CDR1 is SGHDN and CDR2 is FVKESK. Trimming shortened V by 2 bases and J by 1 base, and 33 bases separated the two germline ends.

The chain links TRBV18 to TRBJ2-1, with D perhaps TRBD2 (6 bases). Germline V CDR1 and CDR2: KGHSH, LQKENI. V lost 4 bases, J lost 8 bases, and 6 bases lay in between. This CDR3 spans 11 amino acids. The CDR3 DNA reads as TGTGCCAGCTCACGGGGGGATGAGCAGTTCTTC. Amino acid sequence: CASSRGDEQFF.

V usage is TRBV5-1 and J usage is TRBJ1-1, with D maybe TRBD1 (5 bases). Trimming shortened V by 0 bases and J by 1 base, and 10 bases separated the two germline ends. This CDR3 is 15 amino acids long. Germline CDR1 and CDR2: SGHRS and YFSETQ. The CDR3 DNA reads TGCGCCAGCAGCTTGGGGGGGGGAACGAACACTGAAGCTTTCTTT. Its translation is CASSLGGGTNTEAFF.

The CDR3 spells CASSVSSGGAGEQYF. CDR3 bases: TGTGCCAGCAGTGTCTCTAGCGGGGGGGCCGGGGAGCAGTACTTC. J is TRBJ2-7 and V is TRBV6-1; TRBD2 aligns across 12 bases. Germline loops: CDR1 MNHNS, CDR2 SASEGT. This CDR3 spans 15 amino acids. The J segment lost 7 bases and the V segment lost 4 bases, leaving 8 bases of the junction unmatched.

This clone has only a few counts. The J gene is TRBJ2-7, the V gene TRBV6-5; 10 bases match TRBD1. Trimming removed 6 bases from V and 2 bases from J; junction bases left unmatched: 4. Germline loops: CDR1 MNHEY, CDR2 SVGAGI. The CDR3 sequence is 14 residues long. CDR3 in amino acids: CASRETGGPYEQYF. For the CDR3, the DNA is TGTGCCAGCAGAGAGACAGGGGGCCCCTACGAGCAGTACTTC.

DNA of the CDR3: TGTGCCAGTAGTACCTACAGGGGGGGGAACACTGAAGCTTTCTTT. Translating it yields CASSTYRGGNTEAFF. V usage is TRBV19 and J usage is TRBJ1-1; TRBD1 matches 8 bases. CDR1 and CDR2 (germline): LNHDA, SQIVND (reference sequence). The CDR3 covers 15 residues. V lost 4 bases and J lost 1; bases outside the gene matches: 5.

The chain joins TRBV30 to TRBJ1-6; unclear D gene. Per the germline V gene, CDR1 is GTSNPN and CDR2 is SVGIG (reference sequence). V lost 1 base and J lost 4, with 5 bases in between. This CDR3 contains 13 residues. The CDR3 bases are TGTGCCTGGAGTGACAGTTATAATTCACCCCTCCACTTT. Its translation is CAWSDSYNSPLHF.

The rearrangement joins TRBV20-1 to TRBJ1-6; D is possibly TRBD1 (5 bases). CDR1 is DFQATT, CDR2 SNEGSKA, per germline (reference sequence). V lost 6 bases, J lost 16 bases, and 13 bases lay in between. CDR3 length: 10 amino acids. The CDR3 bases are TGCAGTGCGAAAGACAGCAGGCTCCACTTT. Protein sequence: CSAKDSRLHF.

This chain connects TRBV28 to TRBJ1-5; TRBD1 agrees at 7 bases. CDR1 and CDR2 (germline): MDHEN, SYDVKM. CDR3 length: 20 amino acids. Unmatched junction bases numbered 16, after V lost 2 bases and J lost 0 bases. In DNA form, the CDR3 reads TGTGCCAGCAGTTTAACGTACAGACAGGGCACCAGGTATAGCAATCAGCCCCAGCATTTT. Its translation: CASSLTYRQGTRYSNQPQHF.

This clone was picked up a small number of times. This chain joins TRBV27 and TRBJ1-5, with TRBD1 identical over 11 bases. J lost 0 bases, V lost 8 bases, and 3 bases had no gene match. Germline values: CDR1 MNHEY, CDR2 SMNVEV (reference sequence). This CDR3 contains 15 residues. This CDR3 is CASRTGGYSNQPQHF. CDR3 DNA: TGTGCCAGCCGGACAGGGGGCTATAGCAATCAGCCCCAGCATTTT.

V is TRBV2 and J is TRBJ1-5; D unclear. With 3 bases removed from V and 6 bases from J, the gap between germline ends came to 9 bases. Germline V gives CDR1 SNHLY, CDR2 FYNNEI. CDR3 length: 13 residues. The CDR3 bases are TGTGCCAGCAGTGAGCTAGAACGTCAGCCCCAGCATTTT. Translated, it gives CASSELERQPQHF. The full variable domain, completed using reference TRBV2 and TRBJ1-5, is EPEVTQTPSHQVTQMGQEVILRCVPISNHLYFYWYRQILGQKVEFLVSFYNNEISEKSEIFDDQFSVERPDGSNFTLKIRSTKLEDSAMYFCASSELERQPQHFGDGTRLSIL.

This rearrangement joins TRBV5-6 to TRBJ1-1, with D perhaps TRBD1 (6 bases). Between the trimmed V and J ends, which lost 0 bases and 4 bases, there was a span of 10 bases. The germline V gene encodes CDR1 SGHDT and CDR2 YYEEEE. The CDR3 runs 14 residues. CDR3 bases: TGTGCCAGCAGCTTGGGCCAGGGGACCACTGAAGCTTTCTTT. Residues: CASSLGQGTTEAFF.

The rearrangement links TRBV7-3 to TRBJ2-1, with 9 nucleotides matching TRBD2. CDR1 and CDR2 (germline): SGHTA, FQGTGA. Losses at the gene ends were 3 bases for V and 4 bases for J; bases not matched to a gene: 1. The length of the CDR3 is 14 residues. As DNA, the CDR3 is TGTGCCAGCAGCTTGAGCGGGGGGTACAATGAGCAGTTCTTC. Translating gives CASSLSGGYNEQFF.

The CDR3: CASSIQTGELFF. The CDR3 DNA reads as TGTGCCAGCAGCATACAGACCGGGGAGCTGTTTTTT. This chain joins TRBV9 and TRBJ2-2; D is ambiguous. This CDR3 is built from 12 residues. Germline loops: CDR1 SGDLS, CDR2 YYNGEE. The V end was cut by 4 bases, the J end by 5 bases, with 6 bases between.

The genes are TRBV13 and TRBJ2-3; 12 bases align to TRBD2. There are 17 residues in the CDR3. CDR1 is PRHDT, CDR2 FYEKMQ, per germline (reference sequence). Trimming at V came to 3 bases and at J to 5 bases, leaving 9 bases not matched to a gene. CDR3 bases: TGTGCCAGCAGCTTTTCCCTAGCGGGGGGGCCGGGAGATACGCAGTATTTT. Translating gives CASSFSLAGGPGDTQYF. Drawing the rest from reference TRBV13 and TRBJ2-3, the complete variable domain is AAGVIQSPRHLIKEKRETATLKCYPIPRHDTVYWYQQGPGQDPQFLISFYEKMQSDKGSIPDRFSAQQFSDYHSELNMSSLELGDSALYFCASSFSLAGGPGDTQYFGPGTRLTVL.